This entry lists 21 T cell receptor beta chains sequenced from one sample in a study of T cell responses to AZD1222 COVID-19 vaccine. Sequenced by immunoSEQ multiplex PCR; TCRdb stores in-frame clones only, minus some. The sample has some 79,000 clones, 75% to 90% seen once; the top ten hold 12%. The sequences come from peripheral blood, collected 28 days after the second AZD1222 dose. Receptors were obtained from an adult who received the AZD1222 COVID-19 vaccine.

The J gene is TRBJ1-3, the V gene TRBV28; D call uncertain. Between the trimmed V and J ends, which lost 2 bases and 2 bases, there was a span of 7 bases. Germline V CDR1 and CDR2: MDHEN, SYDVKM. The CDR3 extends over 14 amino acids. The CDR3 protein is CASSLEVPGNTIYF. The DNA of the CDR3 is TGTGCCAGCAGTTTAGAGGTACCTGGAAACACCATATATTTT.

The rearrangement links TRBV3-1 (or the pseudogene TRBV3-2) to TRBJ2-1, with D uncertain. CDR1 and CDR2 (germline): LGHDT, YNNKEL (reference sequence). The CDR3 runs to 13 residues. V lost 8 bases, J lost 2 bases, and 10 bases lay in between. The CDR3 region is CASGSGTYNEQFF. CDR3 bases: TGTGCCAGCGGCTCGGGCACCTACAATGAGCAGTTCTTC.

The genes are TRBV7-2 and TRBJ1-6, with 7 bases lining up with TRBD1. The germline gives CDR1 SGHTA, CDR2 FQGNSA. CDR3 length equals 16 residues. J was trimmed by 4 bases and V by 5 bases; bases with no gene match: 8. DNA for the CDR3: TGTGCCAGCAGCCCAACCGGGACAGAGTATAATTCACCCCTCCACTTT. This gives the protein CASSPTGTEYNSPLHF.

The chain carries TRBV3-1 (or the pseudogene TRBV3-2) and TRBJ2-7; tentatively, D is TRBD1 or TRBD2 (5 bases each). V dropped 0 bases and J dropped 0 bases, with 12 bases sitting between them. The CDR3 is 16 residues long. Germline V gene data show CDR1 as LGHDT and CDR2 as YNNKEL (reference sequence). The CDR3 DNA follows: TGTGCCAGCAGCCAAGATCAGCTGGGACGCTCCTACGAGCAGTACTTC. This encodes CASSQDQLGRSYEQYF.

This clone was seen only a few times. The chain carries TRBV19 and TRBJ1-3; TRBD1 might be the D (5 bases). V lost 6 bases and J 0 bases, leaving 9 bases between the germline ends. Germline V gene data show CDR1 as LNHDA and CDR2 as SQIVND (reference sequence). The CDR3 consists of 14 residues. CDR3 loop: CASSDSVSGNTIYF. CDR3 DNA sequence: TGTGCCAGTAGCGACAGCGTCTCTGGAAACACCATATATTTT.

CDR3: CASSLKIDANGYTF. CDR3 in DNA: TGTGCCAGCAGCCTAAAAATTGACGCCAATGGCTACACCTTC. The chain is built from TRBV7-8 and TRBJ1-2; D gene unclear. The germline V gene has CDR1 SGHVS and CDR2 FQNEAQ. V was shortened by 5 bases and J by 6 bases, with 16 bases between the two germline ends. The length of the CDR3 is 14 residues.

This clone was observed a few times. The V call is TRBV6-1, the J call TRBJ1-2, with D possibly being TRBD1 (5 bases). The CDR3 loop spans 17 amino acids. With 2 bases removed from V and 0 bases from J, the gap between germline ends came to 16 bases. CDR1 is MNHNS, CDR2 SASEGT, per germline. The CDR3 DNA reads TGTGCCAGCAGTGAATGGGGCCTCACAAACTCTAACTATGGCTACACCTTC. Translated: CASSEWGLTNSNYGYTF.

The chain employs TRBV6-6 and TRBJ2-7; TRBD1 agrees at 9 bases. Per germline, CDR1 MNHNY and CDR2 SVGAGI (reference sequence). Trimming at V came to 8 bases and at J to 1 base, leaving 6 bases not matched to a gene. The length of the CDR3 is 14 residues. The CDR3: CASGGQGGSYEQYV. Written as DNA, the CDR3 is TGTGCCAGCGGGGGACAGGGTGGTTCCTACGAGCAGTACGTC.

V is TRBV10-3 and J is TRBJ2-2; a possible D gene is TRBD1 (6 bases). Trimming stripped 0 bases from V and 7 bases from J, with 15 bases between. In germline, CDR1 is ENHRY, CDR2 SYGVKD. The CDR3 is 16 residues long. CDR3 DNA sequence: TGTGCCATCAGTGAGTCAGAACAGGGAAGTAGCGGGGAGCTGTTTTTT. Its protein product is CAISESEQGSSGELFF.

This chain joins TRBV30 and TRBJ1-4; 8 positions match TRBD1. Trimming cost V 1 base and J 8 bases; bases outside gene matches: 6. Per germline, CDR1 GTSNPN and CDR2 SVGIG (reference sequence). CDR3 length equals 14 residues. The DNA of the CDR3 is TGTGCCTGGAGTGGAACAGGGGGAGGGGAAAAACTGTTTTTT. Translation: CAWSGTGGGEKLFF.

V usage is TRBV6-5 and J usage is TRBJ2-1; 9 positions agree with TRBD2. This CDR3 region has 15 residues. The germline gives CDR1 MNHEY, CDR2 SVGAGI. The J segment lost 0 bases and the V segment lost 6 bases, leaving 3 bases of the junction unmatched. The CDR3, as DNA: TGTGCCAGCAGAAGCGGGGGGAGCTCCTACAATGAGCAGTTCTTC. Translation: CASRSGGSSYNEQFF.

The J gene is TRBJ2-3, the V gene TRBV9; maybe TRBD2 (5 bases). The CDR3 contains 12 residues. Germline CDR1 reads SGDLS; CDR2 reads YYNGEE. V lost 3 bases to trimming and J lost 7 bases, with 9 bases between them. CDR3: CASSGSGHTQYF. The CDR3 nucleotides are TGTGCCAGCAGCGGAAGCGGTCATACGCAGTATTTT.

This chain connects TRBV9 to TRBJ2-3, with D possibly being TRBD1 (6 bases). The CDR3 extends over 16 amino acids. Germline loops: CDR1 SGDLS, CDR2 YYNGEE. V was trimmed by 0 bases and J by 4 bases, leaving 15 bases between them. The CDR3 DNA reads TGTGCCAGCAGCGTAGAGGACAGAACCGCCGCAGATACGCAGTATTTT. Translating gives CASSVEDRTAADTQYF.

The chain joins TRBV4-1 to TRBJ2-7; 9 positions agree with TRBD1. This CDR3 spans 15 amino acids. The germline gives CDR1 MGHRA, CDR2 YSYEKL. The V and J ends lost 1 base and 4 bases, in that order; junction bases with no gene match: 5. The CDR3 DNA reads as TGCGCCAGCAGCCAAGGTCCACAGGGGGCTTACGAGCAGTACGTC. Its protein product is CASSQGPQGAYEQYV.

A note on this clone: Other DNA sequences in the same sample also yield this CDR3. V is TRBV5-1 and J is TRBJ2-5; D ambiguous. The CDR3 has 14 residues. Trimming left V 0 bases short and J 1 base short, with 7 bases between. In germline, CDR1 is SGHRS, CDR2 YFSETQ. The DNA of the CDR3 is TGCGCCAGCAGCTTGGGGGGTACCCAAGAGACCCAGTACTTC. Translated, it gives CASSLGGTQETQYF.

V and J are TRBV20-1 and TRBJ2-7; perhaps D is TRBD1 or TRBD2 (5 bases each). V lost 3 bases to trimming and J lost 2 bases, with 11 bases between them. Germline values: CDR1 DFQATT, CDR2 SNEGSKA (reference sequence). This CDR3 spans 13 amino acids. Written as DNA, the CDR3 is TGCAGTGCTAGTGGGGGTTTGGCCTACGAGCAGTACGTC. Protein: CSASGGLAYEQYV.

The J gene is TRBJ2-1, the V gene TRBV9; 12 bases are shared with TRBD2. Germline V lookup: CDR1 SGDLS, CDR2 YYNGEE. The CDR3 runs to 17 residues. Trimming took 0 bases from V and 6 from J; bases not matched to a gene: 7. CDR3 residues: CASSVGLAGELGNEQFF. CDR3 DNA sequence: TGTGCCAGCAGCGTAGGACTAGCGGGGGAGCTCGGCAATGAGCAGTTCTTC.

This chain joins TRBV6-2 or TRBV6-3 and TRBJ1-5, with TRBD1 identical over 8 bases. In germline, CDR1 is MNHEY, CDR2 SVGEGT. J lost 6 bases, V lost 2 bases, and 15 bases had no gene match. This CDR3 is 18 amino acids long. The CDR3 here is CASSYAVKDRAASQPQHF. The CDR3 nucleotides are TGTGCCAGCAGTTACGCAGTAAAGGACAGGGCAGCGAGTCAGCCCCAGCATTTT.

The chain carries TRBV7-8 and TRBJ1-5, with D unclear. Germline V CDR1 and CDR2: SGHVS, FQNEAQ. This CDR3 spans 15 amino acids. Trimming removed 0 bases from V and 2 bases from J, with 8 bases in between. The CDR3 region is CASSLARQGNQPQHF. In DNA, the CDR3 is TGTGCCAGCAGCTTAGCCCGGCAGGGCAATCAGCCCCAGCATTTT.

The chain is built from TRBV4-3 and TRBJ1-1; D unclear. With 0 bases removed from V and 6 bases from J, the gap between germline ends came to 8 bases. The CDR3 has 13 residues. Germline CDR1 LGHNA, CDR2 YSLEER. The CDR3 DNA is TGCGCCAGCAGCCAAGAAGGGCCGGCTGAAGCTTTCTTT. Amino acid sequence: CASSQEGPAEAFF.

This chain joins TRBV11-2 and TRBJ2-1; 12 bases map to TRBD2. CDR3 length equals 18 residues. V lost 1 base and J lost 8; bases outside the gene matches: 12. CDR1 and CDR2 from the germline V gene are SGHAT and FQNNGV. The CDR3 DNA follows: TGTGCCAGCAGCTTAGGACTAGCGGGAGTGTCCCAAGTCGATGAGCAGTTCTTC. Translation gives CASSLGLAGVSQVDEQFF.